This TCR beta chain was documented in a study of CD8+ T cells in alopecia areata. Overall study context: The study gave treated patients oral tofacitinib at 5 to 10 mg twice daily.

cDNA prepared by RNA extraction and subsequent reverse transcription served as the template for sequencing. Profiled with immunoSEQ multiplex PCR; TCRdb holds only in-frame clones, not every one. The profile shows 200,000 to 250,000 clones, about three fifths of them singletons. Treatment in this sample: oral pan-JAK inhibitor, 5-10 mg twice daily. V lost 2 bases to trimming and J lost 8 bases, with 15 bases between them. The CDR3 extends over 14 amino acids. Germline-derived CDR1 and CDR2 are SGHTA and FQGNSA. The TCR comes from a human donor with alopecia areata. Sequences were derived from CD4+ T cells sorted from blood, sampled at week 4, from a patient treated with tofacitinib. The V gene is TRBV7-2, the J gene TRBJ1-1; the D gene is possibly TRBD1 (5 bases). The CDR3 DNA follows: TGTGCCAGCAGCTTATTTTGGGACTCCGCGGAAGCTTTCTTT. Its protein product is CASSLFWDSAEAFF.